The entry that follows covers one T cell receptor (beta chain) sequence. Sequenced by immunoSEQ multiplex PCR; TCRdb stores in-frame clones only, minus some. Of 9,500 to 15,000 clones listed, around 70% were seen once; the top ten hold just under 20%. This sample was taken from a study of T cells after somatic rescue of genetic block. This CDR3 region has 14 residues. Germline CDR1 reads SGHRS; CDR2 reads YFSETQ. V was clipped by 0 bases and J by 0 bases, with 6 bases between them. The rearrangement links TRBV5-1 to TRBJ2-5; D is unclear. This receptor was identified in a boy younger than 18. The sequencing sample was made of peripheral blood mononuclear cells (PBMCs). CDR3 amino acids: CASSLGPNQETQYF. The DNA of the CDR3 is TGCGCCAGCAGCTTGGGTCCGAACCAAGAGACCCAGTACTTC.